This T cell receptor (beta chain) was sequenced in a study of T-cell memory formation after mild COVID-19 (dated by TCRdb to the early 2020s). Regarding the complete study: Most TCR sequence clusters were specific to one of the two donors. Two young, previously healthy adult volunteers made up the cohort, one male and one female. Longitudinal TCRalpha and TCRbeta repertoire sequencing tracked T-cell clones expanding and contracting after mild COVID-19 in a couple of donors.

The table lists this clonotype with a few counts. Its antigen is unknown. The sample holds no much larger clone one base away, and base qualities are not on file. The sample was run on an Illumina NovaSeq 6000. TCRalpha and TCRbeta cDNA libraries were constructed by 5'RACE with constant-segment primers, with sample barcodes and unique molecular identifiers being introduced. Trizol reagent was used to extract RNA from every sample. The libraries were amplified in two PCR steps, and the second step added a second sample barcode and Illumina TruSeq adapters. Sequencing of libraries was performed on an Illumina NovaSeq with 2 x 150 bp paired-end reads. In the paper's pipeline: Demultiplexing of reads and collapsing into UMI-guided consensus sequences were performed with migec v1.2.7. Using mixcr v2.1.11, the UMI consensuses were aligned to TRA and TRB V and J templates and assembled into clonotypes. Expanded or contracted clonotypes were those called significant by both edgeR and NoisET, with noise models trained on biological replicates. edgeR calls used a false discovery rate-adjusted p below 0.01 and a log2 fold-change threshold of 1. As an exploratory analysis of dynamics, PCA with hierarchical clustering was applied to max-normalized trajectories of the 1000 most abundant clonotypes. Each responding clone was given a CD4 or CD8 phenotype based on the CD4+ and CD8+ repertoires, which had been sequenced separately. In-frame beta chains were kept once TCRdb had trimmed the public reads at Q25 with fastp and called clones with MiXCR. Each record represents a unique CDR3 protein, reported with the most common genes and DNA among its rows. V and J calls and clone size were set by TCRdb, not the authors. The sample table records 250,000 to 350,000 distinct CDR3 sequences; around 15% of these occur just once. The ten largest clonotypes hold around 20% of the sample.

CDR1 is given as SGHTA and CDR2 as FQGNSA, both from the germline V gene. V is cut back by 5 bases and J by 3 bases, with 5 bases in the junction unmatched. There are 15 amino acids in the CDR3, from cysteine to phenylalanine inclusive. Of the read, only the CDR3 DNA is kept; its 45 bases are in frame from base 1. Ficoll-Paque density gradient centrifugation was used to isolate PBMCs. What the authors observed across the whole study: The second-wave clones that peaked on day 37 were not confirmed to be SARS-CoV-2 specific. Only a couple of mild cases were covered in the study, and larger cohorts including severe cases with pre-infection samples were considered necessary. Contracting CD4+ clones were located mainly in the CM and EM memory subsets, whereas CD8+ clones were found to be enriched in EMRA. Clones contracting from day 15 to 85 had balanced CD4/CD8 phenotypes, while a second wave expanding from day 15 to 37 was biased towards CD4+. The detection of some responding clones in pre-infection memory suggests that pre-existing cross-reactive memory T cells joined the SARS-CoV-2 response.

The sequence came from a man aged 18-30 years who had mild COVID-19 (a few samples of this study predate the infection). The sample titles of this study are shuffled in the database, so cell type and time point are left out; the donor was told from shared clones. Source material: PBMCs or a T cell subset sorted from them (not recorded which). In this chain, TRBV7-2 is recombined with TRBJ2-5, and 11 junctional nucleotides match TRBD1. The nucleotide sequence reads TGTGCCAGCAGCCCGAGGGACAGGGGGGAAGAGACCCAGTACTTC. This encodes CASSPRDRGEETQYF. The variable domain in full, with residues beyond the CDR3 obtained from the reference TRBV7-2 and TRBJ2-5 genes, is GAGVSQSPSNKVTEKGKDVELRCDPISGHTALYWYRQSLGQGLEFLIYFQGNSAPDKSGLPSDRFSAERTGGSVSTLTIQRTQQEDSAVYLCASSPRDRGEETQYFGPGTRLLVL.